The clone carrying this T cell receptor (beta chain) came up a few times. The antigen is undetermined. Treatment reported: oral pan-JAK inhibitor, 5-10 mg twice daily. The record originates from a study of CD8+ T cells in alopecia areata. Study findings and constraints: Many expanded lesional clones remained in scalp and blood on tofacitinib.

cDNA reverse transcribed from extracted RNA served as the sequencing template. The assay was immunoSEQ multiplex PCR, and TCRdb's table has in-frame clones only and misses some. The sample holds some 200,000 clones; more than 45% are singletons and the top ten take more than 1.5%. Germline V CDR1 and CDR2: SGHTA, FQGNSA. The CDR3 extends over 13 amino acids. V lost 3 bases to trimming and J lost 6 bases; unmatched junction nucleotides: 3. The chain is built from TRBV7-2 and TRBJ1-2; 8 bases fit TRBD1. The clonotype originates from a human donor with alopecia areata. The source material was CD4+ T cells sorted from blood, sampled at week 4, from a patient treated with tofacitinib. DNA for the CDR3: TGTGCCAGCAGCTTCGGACAGGGTCATGGCTACACCTTC. It codes for CASSFGQGHGYTF.